There are a few counts of the clone carrying this T cell receptor (beta chain). The data belong to a study of blood T cell repertoires in COVID-19. The authors' processing: Estimates of nucleated cell counts were drawn from the amplification of reference gene primers. Sequencing used immunoSEQ multiplex PCR; TCRdb keeps in-frame clones, though not all of them. The D gene and trimming were derived from the DNA, and the V and J assignments and clone size from that table. This repertoire shows some 240,000 clones, more than 75% found once; its top ten account for about 6.2%. The V end was cut by 6 bases, the J end by 0 bases, with 12 bases between. This CDR3 is 15 amino acids long. Germline V gene lookup returns CDR1 MDHEN and CDR2 SYDVKM. The study drew participants aged 18 to 89 years from about two dozen US areas.

The sequenced sample was PBMCs or T cells enriched from blood (not recorded which). V usage is TRBV28 and J usage is TRBJ1-3; D is perhaps TRBD1 (6 bases). This clonotype originated in a woman between 45 and 60 years old who had been exposed to COVID-19. CDR3 amino acids: CASSPGARSGNTIYF. CDR3 nucleotides: TGTGCCAGCAGCCCAGGGGCCCGCTCTGGAAACACCATATATTTT. Full variable domain (remainder filled in from reference TRBV28 and TRBJ1-3): DVKVTQSSRYLVKRTGEKVFLECVQDMDHENMFWYRQDPGLGLRLIYFSYDVKMKEKGDIPEGYSVSREKKERFSLILESASTNQTSMYLCASSPGARSGNTIYFGEGSWLTVV.